The 32 T cell receptor beta chains presented below share a single source sample, sequenced in a study of CD8 T cells in ankylosing spondylitis. General study points: What seemed typical of ankylosing spondylitis blood was a TCR beta motif built from roughly eight highly homologous variants.

For these receptors, no antigen is known. TCRdb re-analysed the 5' RACE reads in MiXCR, keeping a single row per CDR3 protein. The data hold about 420,000 distinct CDR3 sequences, with 20% to 25% observed a single time. Specimen: blood, either unsorted or a sorted T cell fraction (not recorded which). These receptor sequences come from a male donor with ankylosing spondylitis.

The V and J genes are TRBV5-5 and TRBJ2-5; D may be TRBD2 (5 bases). V shed 4 bases and J shed 5 bases, with 9 bases lying between them. Per the germline V gene, CDR1 is SGHKS and CDR2 is YYEKEE (reference sequence). The CDR3 is 12 residues long. Written as DNA, the CDR3 is TGTGCCAGCAGCGGACGGGGTGAGACCCAGTACTTC. Translated: CASSGRGETQYF.

The chain couples TRBV4-1 to TRBJ2-1, with D maybe TRBD2 (6 bases). The CDR3 has 17 residues. Germline V gives CDR1 MGHRA, CDR2 YSYEKL. V lost 0 bases and J lost 9, with 21 bases in between. CDR3 sequence (DNA): TGCGCCAGCAGCCAAGAGACCCATAGCGGATGGAAAAGTGAGCAGTTCTTC. This encodes CASSQETHSGWKSEQFF.

The chain uses TRBV15 and TRBJ2-3, with 9 nucleotides matching TRBD2. The CDR3 is 17 amino acids. Losses at the gene ends were 0 bases for V and 4 bases for J; bases not matched to a gene: 8. Per the germline V gene, CDR1 is LNHNV and CDR2 is YYDKDF (reference sequence). CDR3 DNA sequence: TGTGCCACCAGCAGAGACACGGGGACTAGCTTGGCAGATACGCAGTATTTT. Translating it yields CATSRDTGTSLADTQYF.

This clonotype was recorded only once. The genes are TRBV2 and TRBJ2-5; D is perhaps TRBD1 or TRBD2 (6 bases each). V was pared by 3 bases and J by 6 bases, with 11 bases between. The germline V gene encodes CDR1 SNHLY and CDR2 FYNNEI. The CDR3 spans 13 residues. The CDR3 DNA follows: TGTGCCAGCAGTGAGGGGGCGGGGAAGACCCAGTACTTC. It yields the protein CASSEGAGKTQYF.

This clonotype was detected only a few times. The chain recombines TRBV5-1 with TRBJ2-2; D not certain. CDR3 length: 14 amino acids. From germline, CDR1 is SGHRS and CDR2 YFSETQ. Trimming pared 2 bases from V and 8 bases from J, leaving 13 bases between. CDR3 sequence (DNA): TGCGCCAGCAGCTTCCCCGACCCCGCAGGGGAGCTGTTTTTT. Translation gives CASSFPDPAGELFF.

The V and J genes are TRBV20-1 and TRBJ2-2; D unresolved. Trimming stripped 3 bases from V and 6 bases from J, with 11 bases between. Germline-derived CDR1 and CDR2 are DFQATT and SNEGSKA (reference sequence). This CDR3 is built from 13 residues. The CDR3 loop reads CSARQPWPGELFF. CDR3 in DNA: TGCAGTGCTAGGCAGCCTTGGCCCGGGGAGCTGTTTTTT.

This chain links TRBV15 with TRBJ1-3; unclear D gene. Germline CDR1 and CDR2: LNHNV and YYDKDF (reference sequence). V was clipped by 1 base and J by 4 bases, with 17 bases between them. The CDR3 runs 17 residues. CDR3 residues: CATSRVPGFTAGNTIYF. The DNA of the CDR3 is TGTGCCACCAGCAGAGTCCCGGGGTTCACTGCCGGAAACACCATATATTTT. Looking up the rest from reference TRBV15 and TRBJ1-3 gives the full variable domain: DAMVIQNPRYQVTQFGKPVTLSCSQTLNHNVMYWYQQKSSQAPKLLFHYYDKDFNNEADTPDNFQSRRPNTSFCFLDIRSPGLGDTAMYLCATSRVPGFTAGNTIYFGEGSWLTVV.

The gene calls are TRBV18 and TRBJ2-4; D not resolved. Germline CDR1 reads KGHSH; CDR2 reads LQKENI. V was trimmed by 0 bases and J by 11 bases, leaving 11 bases between them. The CDR3 totals 13 residues. CDR3 in amino acids: CASSPPPGYLQYF. For the CDR3, the DNA is TGTGCCAGCTCACCACCGCCGGGTTACCTTCAGTACTTC.

The chain is built from TRBV5-1 and TRBJ2-2; a possible D gene is TRBD1 (5 bases). Trimming pared 2 bases from V and 4 bases from J, leaving 15 bases between. Germline V gene data show CDR1 as SGHRS and CDR2 as YFSETQ. CDR3 length: 16 residues. The CDR3 reads CASSFGRAPFTGELFF. The CDR3 DNA reads as TGCGCCAGCAGCTTTGGCAGGGCCCCCTTCACCGGGGAGCTGTTTTTT.

This clonotype was picked up one time. The conserved phenylalanine or tryptophan is not found at the CDR3 terminus, so this likely reflects a read error. CDR3: CASSQGRVMGTQYL. CDR3 nucleotides: TGCGCCAGCAGCCAAGGTCGTGTGATGGGGACCCAGTACCTC. The rearrangement links TRBV4-1 to TRBJ2-5; D is undetermined. CDR1 MGHRA and CDR2 YSYEKL come from the germline V gene. This CDR3 spans 14 amino acids. V was pared by 1 base and J by 7 bases, with 13 bases between.

This rearrangement joins TRBV4-1 to TRBJ2-1; tentatively, D is TRBD2 (6 bases). V was clipped by 4 bases and J by 6 bases, with 19 bases between them. Germline V gene sequence: CDR1 MGHRA, CDR2 YSYEKL. The CDR3 is made up of 16 amino acids. CDR3 region: CASSPLLAGLSNEQFF. The CDR3 region has the DNA TGCGCCAGCAGCCCACTTCTCGCGGGACTGAGCAATGAGCAGTTCTTC.

This clonotype showed up just a few times. Its ends do not fully match the called genes, so a read error is possible. The rearrangement uses TRBV7-3 and TRBJ2-3; D gene uncertain. Per the germline V gene, CDR1 is SGHTA and CDR2 is FQGTGA. CDR3 length: 13 amino acids. For the CDR3, the DNA is TGTGCCAGCAGCTTAAGTAGCATAGATACGCAGTATTTT. Protein: CASSLSSIDTQYF. The full variable domain, in which reference TRBV7-3 and TRBJ2-3 provide the parts outside the CDR3, is GAGVSQTPSNKVTEKGKYVELRCDPISGHTALYWYRQSLGQGPEFLIYFQGTGAADDSGLPNDRFFAVRPEGSVSTLKIQRTERGDSAVYLCASSLSSIDTQYFGPGTRLTVL.

This rearrangement joins TRBV7-2 to TRBJ1-5, with D unresolved. The CDR3 has 14 residues. The V gene lost 5 bases and the J gene lost 1 base, with 9 bases spanning the gap. CDR1 is SGHTA and CDR2 is FQGNSA in the germline V gene. The CDR3 sequence is CASSGGRSNQPQHF. The CDR3 coding sequence is TGTGCCAGCAGCGGCGGGAGGAGCAATCAGCCCCAGCATTTT. The full variable domain, rest sourced from reference TRBV7-2 and TRBJ1-5, is GAGVSQSPSNKVTEKGKDVELRCDPISGHTALYWYRQSLGQGLEFLIYFQGNSAPDKSGLPSDRFSAERTGGSVSTLTIQRTQQEDSAVYLCASSGGRSNQPQHFGDGTRLSIL.

The CDR3 DNA follows: TGTGCCAGCAGCCGGACAGGGAACTCCTACAATGAGCAGTTCTTC. It translates to CASSRTGNSYNEQFF. The gene calls are TRBV7-3 and TRBJ2-1, with 8 bases aligning to TRBD1. Germline CDR1 reads SGHTA; CDR2 reads FQGTGA. The CDR3 sequence is 15 residues long. The J segment lost 0 bases and the V segment lost 5 bases, leaving 3 bases of the junction unmatched. Together with reference TRBV7-3 and TRBJ2-1, the CDR3 gives the full variable domain: GAGVSQTPSNKVTEKGKYVELRCDPISGHTALYWYRQSLGQGPEFLIYFQGTGAADDSGLPNDRFFAVRPEGSVSTLKIQRTERGDSAVYLCASSRTGNSYNEQFFGPGTRLTVL.

The rearrangement uses TRBV28 and TRBJ2-7, with 9 nucleotides matching TRBD1. Looked up from germline, CDR1 is MDHEN and CDR2 is SYDVKM. Losses at the gene ends were 2 bases for V and 0 bases for J; bases not matched to a gene: 2. The CDR3 is 15 residues long. CDR3 coding DNA: TGTGCCAGCAGTTTAGACAGGGGGAGCTCCTACGAGCAGTACTTC. Translation gives CASSLDRGSSYEQYF.

This clonotype was found a few times. This sequence joins TRBV19 and TRBJ1-5; 8 bases are shared with TRBD1. V shed 6 bases and J 0 bases; nucleotides not matched to a gene: 10. Germline V gene data show CDR1 as LNHDA and CDR2 as SQIVND (reference sequence). The length of the CDR3 is 17 residues. The CDR3 protein is CASRQQGGGNSNQPQHF. CDR3 DNA: TGTGCCAGTAGACAACAGGGGGGGGGAAATAGCAATCAGCCCCAGCATTTT.

The chain is built from TRBV5-1 and TRBJ2-7; 7 bases are a match to TRBD1. CDR1 SGHRS and CDR2 YFSETQ come from the germline V gene. The V and J ends lost 0 bases and 1 base, in that order; junction bases with no gene match: 7. CDR3 length: 16 amino acids. The CDR3 loop reads CASSLGSGTESYEQYF. The CDR3 nucleotides read TGCGCCAGCAGCTTGGGGTCCGGGACAGAGTCCTACGAGCAGTACTTC.

There are many counts of this clonotype. This chain uses TRBV10-3 with TRBJ2-7; no clear D. CDR3 length: 18 residues. Trimming pared 1 base from V and 1 base from J, leaving 20 bases between. The germline gives CDR1 ENHRY, CDR2 SYGVKD. CDR3 nucleotide sequence: TGTGCCATCAGTGAGTTAGACCCACAACGGACCCCTTCCTACGAGCAGTACTTC. As protein: CAISELDPQRTPSYEQYF.

The chain links TRBV11-2 to TRBJ2-3; D is ambiguous. Germline V gene lookup returns CDR1 SGHAT and CDR2 FQNNGV. The V end was cut by 2 bases, the J end by 4 bases, with 10 bases between. CDR3 length: 14 residues. The CDR3, as DNA: TGTGCCAGCAGCTTAATATGGGTAGCAGATACGCAGTATTTT. This codes for CASSLIWVADTQYF.

In its sample, this clonotype was seen a few times. The chain carries TRBV9 and TRBJ2-3; D may be TRBD2 (5 bases). Trimming removed 2 bases at V and 4 bases at J, with 8 bases between. This CDR3 spans 13 amino acids. Looked up from germline, CDR1 is SGDLS and CDR2 is YYNGEE. The DNA of the CDR3 is TGTGCCAGCAGCGTTACGGAGGCAGATACGCAGTATTTT. This encodes CASSVTEADTQYF. The full variable domain, with the rest looked up from reference TRBV9 and TRBJ2-3, is DSGVTQTPKHLITATGQRVTLRCSPRSGDLSVYWYQQSLDQGLQFLIQYYNGEERAKGNILERFSAQQFPDLHSELNLSSLELGDSALYFCASSVTEADTQYFGPGTRLTVL.

This clonotype was seen a handful of times. The CDR3, as DNA: TGTGCCAGCAGCGCGGGACAAAGCCAAGAGACCCAGTACTTC. Translation gives CASSAGQSQETQYF. V and J are TRBV6-1 and TRBJ2-5; either TRBD1 or TRBD2 may supply D (6 bases each). Germline CDR1 reads MNHNS; CDR2 reads SASEGT. This CDR3 is 14 amino acids long. V was shortened by 6 bases and J by 1 base, with 12 bases between the two germline ends.

The sample holds a few counts of this clonotype. The V and J genes are TRBV5-1 and TRBJ2-5, with D possibly being TRBD1 or TRBD2 (5 bases each). Germline loops: CDR1 SGHRS, CDR2 YFSETQ. The V gene lost 3 bases and the J gene lost 3 bases, with 18 bases spanning the gap. The CDR3 runs to 16 residues. CDR3 amino acids: CASSSHGASLKETQYF. Here the CDR3 DNA reads TGCGCCAGCAGCTCGCACGGGGCTAGCTTAAAAGAGACCCAGTACTTC. Filled out from reference TRBV5-1 and TRBJ2-5, the complete variable domain reads KAGVTQTPRYLIKTRGQQVTLSCSPISGHRSVSWYQQTPGQGLQFLFEYFSETQRNKGNFPGRFSGRQFSNSRSEMNVSTLELGDSALYLCASSSHGASLKETQYFGPGTRLLVL.

This chain joins TRBV7-2 and TRBJ2-3; the D gene is possibly TRBD1 (7 bases). The V end was cut by 7 bases, the J end by 5 bases, with 16 bases between. Germline CDR1 and CDR2: SGHTA and FQGNSA. The CDR3 loop spans 14 amino acids. The CDR3 region has the DNA TGTGCCAGCACCGGAGGGACAGAAATAGATACGCAGTATTTT. It encodes CASTGGTEIDTQYF.

The genes are TRBV4-3 and TRBJ2-1; tentatively, D is TRBD1 or TRBD2 (6 bases each). The V end was cut by 4 bases, the J end by 7 bases, with 20 bases between. In germline, CDR1 is LGHNA, CDR2 YSLEER. The CDR3 is 16 amino acids. The DNA of the CDR3 is TGCGCCAGCAGCCCCCTCCAGGGGCGGGGTAGGAATGAGCAGTTCTTC. Translating gives CASSPLQGRGRNEQFF.

Only a few counts were recorded for this clonotype. The gene calls are TRBV28 and TRBJ2-1; a possible D gene is TRBD1 (5 bases). V shed 5 bases and J shed 8 bases, with 16 bases lying between them. CDR1 and CDR2 from the germline V gene are MDHEN and SYDVKM. The CDR3 has 14 amino acids. The CDR3 loop reads CASSGASLRYEQFF. CDR3 nucleotide sequence: TGTGCCAGCAGTGGGGCTTCGCTCCGCTATGAGCAGTTCTTC.

The genes are TRBV5-1 and TRBJ2-7; D is possibly TRBD2 (6 bases). The CDR3 contains 14 residues. CDR1 is SGHRS and CDR2 is YFSETQ in the germline V gene. Deletions cut 4 bases from V and 2 bases from J, with 13 bases between. CDR3 sequence reads: CASSRAEGPYEQYF. Written as DNA, the CDR3 is TGCGCCAGCAGCCGCGCGGAGGGCCCCTACGAGCAGTACTTC. The full variable domain, with the rest looked up from reference TRBV5-1 and TRBJ2-7, is KAGVTQTPRYLIKTRGQQVTLSCSPISGHRSVSWYQQTPGQGLQFLFEYFSETQRNKGNFPGRFSGRQFSNSRSEMNVSTLELGDSALYLCASSRAEGPYEQYFGPGTRLTVT.

The V gene is TRBV20-1, the J gene TRBJ2-3, with 9 bases identical to TRBD2. This CDR3 is built from 14 residues. Germline V gives CDR1 DFQATT, CDR2 SNEGSKA (reference sequence). Trimming cost V 4 bases and J 0 bases; bases outside gene matches: 2. In DNA, the CDR3 is TGCAGTGCTACTACTAGCGGGAGCACAGATACGCAGTATTTT. Residues: CSATTSGSTDTQYF.

This chain connects TRBV7-9 to TRBJ2-7; 9 bases agree with TRBD1. The CDR3 contains 15 residues. Losses at the gene ends were 5 bases for V and 2 bases for J; bases not matched to a gene: 7. Germline CDR1 and CDR2: SEHNR and FQNEAQ (reference sequence). The CDR3 reads CASSPGTGSAYEQYF. The CDR3, as DNA: TGTGCCAGCAGCCCTGGGACAGGGTCGGCCTACGAGCAGTACTTC.

This clonotype was counted only a few times. Compared with germline, one end of the junction differs, possibly owing to a read error. The chain uses TRBV19 and TRBJ2-3; 8 nucleotides line up with TRBD2. The CDR3 extends over 12 amino acids. Germline CDR1 reads LNHDA; CDR2 reads SQIVND (reference sequence). CDR3 DNA: TGTGCCAGTAGTGGAACCGGGACTAGTGTATCCTTT. Translated, it gives CASSGTGTSVSF.

This clonotype was detected only a few times. The chain links TRBV3-1 to TRBJ2-5; 9 positions match TRBD2. CDR1 is LGHDT and CDR2 is YNNKEL in the germline V gene (reference sequence). V lost 5 bases, J lost 3 bases, and 10 bases stayed unmatched. This CDR3 is built from 16 residues. CDR3 DNA sequence: TGTGCCAGCAGCAGGAGGGGTAGCGGGAGTGAAGAGACCCAGTACTTC. Its translation: CASSRRGSGSEETQYF.

This chain joins TRBV28 and TRBJ2-5, with D perhaps matching TRBD1 (5 bases). Per the germline V gene, CDR1 is MDHEN and CDR2 is SYDVKM. Trimming pared 1 base from V and 3 bases from J, leaving 12 bases between. The CDR3 contains 15 residues. The CDR3 bases are TGTGCCAGCAGTTTATCTGGGGCGAGGAAAGAGACCCAGTACTTC. It translates to CASSLSGARKETQYF.

This clonotype was counted between two and nine times. The chain combines TRBV20-1 with TRBJ2-1, with a tentative D call TRBD1 (6 bases). CDR3 length: 10 amino acids. Germline loops: CDR1 DFQATT, CDR2 SNEGSKA (reference sequence). Trimming stripped 6 bases from V and 10 bases from J, with 10 bases between. For the CDR3, the DNA is TGCAGTGCCCTGGGACAAGAGCAGTTCTTC. Encoded protein: CSALGQEQFF.